This is a list of T cell receptor beta chains from one sample in a study of cytomegalovirus exposure and HLA in healthy donors. TCRdb's copy holds only in-frame clones and misses some; the assay was immunoSEQ multiplex PCR. Seen here are under 55,000 clones, around 72% observed once, and the top ten hold about 3%. The source material was PBMCs. The receptors shown here come from a man in his late teens or twenties in good health and CMV-seronegative. The CDR3 runs from the conserved cysteine through the conserved F or W. D genes are given only for firm matches. The size entry is marked missing in some rows and otherwise reads once, few, many or a size class.

clone_size: -
v_call: TRBV6-5
j_call: TRBJ2-2
d_call: TRBD2
cdr3_aa: CASTRLAGGSGELFF
cdr3_nt: TGTGCCAGCACAAGACTAGCGGGAGGGAGCGGGGAGCTGTTTTTT

clone_size: -
v_call: TRBV29-1
j_call: TRBJ2-3
d_call: -
cdr3_aa: CSVSVQGGSTQYF
cdr3_nt: TGCAGCGTTTCGGTCCAAGGTGGGAGTACGCAGTATTTT

clone_size: -
v_call: TRBV28
j_call: TRBJ1-1
d_call: -
cdr3_aa: CATQQFATEAFF
cdr3_nt: TGTGCCACTCAACAGTTTGCCACTGAAGCTTTCTTT

clone_size: once
v_call: TRBV2
j_call: TRBJ1-3
d_call: -
cdr3_aa: CASSEAPAGVSTIYF
cdr3_nt: TGTGCCAGCAGTGAAGCGCCGGCAGGGGTGAGCACCATATATTTT

clone_size: -
v_call: TRBV9
j_call: TRBJ2-7
d_call: TRBD2
cdr3_aa: CASSVDQAGGTYEQYF
cdr3_nt: TGTGCCAGCAGCGTAGATCAAGCGGGAGGGACCTACGAGCAGTACTTC

clone_size: few
v_call: TRBV4-3
j_call: TRBJ2-7
d_call: -
cdr3_aa: CASSLDQTGWAYEQYF
cdr3_nt: TGCGCCAGCAGCCTCGATCAGACAGGTTGGGCCTACGAGCAGTACTTC

clone_size: -
v_call: TRBV30
j_call: TRBJ1-1
d_call: TRBD1
cdr3_aa: CAWSRRGPNTEAFF
cdr3_nt: TGTGCCTGGAGTCGGAGGGGGCCGAACACTGAAGCTTTCTTT

clone_size: few
v_call: TRBV30
j_call: TRBJ2-7
d_call: TRBD1
cdr3_aa: CAWSDPLGQGFEQYF
cdr3_nt: TGTGCCTGGAGCGATCCCTTGGGACAGGGCTTCGAGCAGTACTTC

clone_size: -
v_call: TRBV11-2
j_call: TRBJ1-1
d_call: TRBD1
cdr3_aa: CASSRRQGGNPMNTEAFF
cdr3_nt: TGTGCCAGCAGCCGGCGACAGGGAGGTAATCCAATGAACACTGAAGCTTTCTTT

clone_size: few
v_call: TRBV4-3
j_call: TRBJ2-1
d_call: TRBD1
cdr3_aa: CASSQGAGTGGDNEQFF
cdr3_nt: TGCGCCAGCAGCCAAGGCGCCGGGACAGGAGGTGACAATGAGCAGTTCTTC

clone_size: -
v_call: TRBV4-1
j_call: TRBJ2-3
d_call: -
cdr3_aa: CASSRQPGSGTDTQYF
cdr3_nt: TGCGCCAGCAGCCGCCAACCAGGGTCCGGCACAGATACGCAGTATTTT

clone_size: -
v_call: TRBV29-1
j_call: TRBJ2-3
d_call: -
cdr3_aa: CSLLYTDTQYF
cdr3_nt: TGCAGCCTACTCTATACAGATACGCAGTATTTT

clone_size: -
v_call: TRBV7-7
j_call: TRBJ2-5
d_call: TRBD2
cdr3_aa: CASLAGGPETQYF
cdr3_nt: TGTGCTAGCCTAGCGGGAGGGCCAGAGACCCAGTACTTC

clone_size: -
v_call: TRBV30
j_call: TRBJ2-1
d_call: TRBD1
cdr3_aa: CAWSPSTGVPFNEQFF
cdr3_nt: TGTGCCTGGAGCCCCTCAACAGGGGTCCCCTTCAATGAGCAGTTCTTC

clone_size: medium-sized
v_call: TRBV7-9
j_call: TRBJ2-4
d_call: -
cdr3_aa: CASSSEQGSFKNIQYF
cdr3_nt: TGTGCCAGCAGCTCGGAACAGGGCTCCTTTAAAAACATTCAGTACTTC